This T cell receptor (beta chain) is drawn from a study of T cell changes during pregnancy in multiple sclerosis. This table comes from immunoSEQ multiplex PCR, and its TCRdb copy is limited to in-frame clones, with some not included. The sample shows about 36,000 clones, around 89% of them seen only once. In germline, CDR1 is SGHAT, CDR2 FQNNGV. V lost 2 bases to trimming and J lost 6 bases, with 17 bases between them. The CDR3 totals 15 residues. The clonotype comes from a female donor with multiple sclerosis, enrolled in a pregnancy study. Material: CD8+ T cells from peripheral blood mononuclear cells, obtained in the third trimester of pregnancy. V and J are TRBV11-2 and TRBJ2-7; possibly TRBD1 for D (6 bases). For the CDR3, the DNA is TGTGCCAGCAGCTTAAGTTCAGCAGGGGTATCCGAGCAGTACTTC. This gives the protein CASSLSSAGVSEQYF.